These 18 T cell receptor beta chains originate from one sample sequenced in a study of tumor and adjacent non-tumor tissue in lung cancer. The library came from three nested PCR rounds adapted from ARM-PCR protocols. TCRdb reprocessed the multiplex PCR reads via MiXCR and lists one record per CDR3 protein. The sample includes about 80,000 distinct CDR3 sequences, roughly 76% of them seen just once. The template was RNA from unsorted bulk tissue. The specimen sequenced was lung tumor tissue. These receptors all stem from a woman in her forties or fifties with non-small cell lung cancer.

This clonotype was counted once. Compared with germline, one end of the junction differs, possibly owing to a read error. This chain uses TRBV11-2 with TRBJ2-2; perhaps TRBD2 as D (5 bases). The CDR3 covers 15 residues. CDR1 is SGHAT and CDR2 is FQNNGV in the germline V gene. The CDR3 is CASSPSSRSTGEQFF. Written as DNA, the CDR3 is TGTGCCAGTAGCCCATCGTCTCGAAGCACCGGGGAGCAGTTTTTT.

About this clonotype: The junction differs from germline at one of its ends, possibly a read error. V is TRBV20-1 and J is TRBJ2-1, with D uncertain. Germline V gene sequence: CDR1 DFQATT, CDR2 SNEGSKA (reference sequence). The CDR3 runs 13 residues. The CDR3 protein is CSAPSGEQNEQFF. CDR3 coding DNA: TGTAGTGCTCCCTCTGGTGAGCAGAATGAACAGTTCTTC.

This clonotype was observed a handful of times. Compared with germline, one end of the junction differs, possibly owing to a read error. V usage is TRBV10-3 and J usage is TRBJ2-7, with unresolved D. The CDR3 covers 12 residues. CDR1 is ENHRY and CDR2 is SYGVKD in the germline V gene. The CDR3 sequence is CTISEPSYEQYF. The DNA of the CDR3 is TGTACCATCAGTGAGCCCAGCTATGAGCAGTACTTC.

This chain uses TRBV12-3 or TRBV12-4 with TRBJ1-5, with a possible D match to TRBD1 (5 bases). The V end lost 3 bases, the J end lost 0 bases, and 15 bases lay between the germline ends. The CDR3 extends over 17 amino acids. CDR3 nucleotides: TGTGCCAGCAGTTTCCGGGGACGAAGACATAGCAATCAGCCCCAGCATTTT. Translating gives CASSFRGRRHSNQPQHF.

The chain links TRBV11-2 to TRBJ2-1, with D unclear. The ends were cut back, 1 base at V and 14 bases at J, with 15 bases in the middle. CDR1 SGHAT and CDR2 FQNNGV come from the germline V gene. The CDR3 consists of 13 residues. The chain's CDR3 is CASSLGINNEEFF. The CDR3 DNA is TGTGCCAGCAGCTTAGGTATAAACAATGAAGAGTTCTTC.

As for this clonotype: The junction departs from germline at one end; a sequencing error may be responsible. Here the CDR3 reads CASSAPVVGVNLPQHF. CDR3 coding DNA: TGTGCCAGCAGTGCCCCAGTAGTAGGGGTCAATCTGCCCCAGCATTTT. This chain uses TRBV6-1 with TRBJ1-5; TRBD1 is a possible D gene (5 bases). Germline loops: CDR1 MNHNS, CDR2 SASEGT. This CDR3 contains 16 residues.

V is TRBV4-2 and J is TRBJ2-3, with a tentative D call TRBD2 (5 bases). Germline lookup yields CDR1 LGHNA and CDR2 YNFKEQ. V gave up 9 bases and J gave up 6 bases, with 25 bases separating them. There are 16 residues in the CDR3. The CDR3 is CASSNDLEIATDTQYF. The CDR3 nucleotides read TGTGCCAGTAGCAACGATCTCGAGATAGCGACTGATACGCAGTATTTT.

Worth noting for this clonotype: One end of the junction fails to match germline, which may point to a read error. This rearrangement joins TRBV12-3 or TRBV12-4 to TRBJ2-5, with a possible D match to TRBD2 (5 bases). This CDR3 is built from 13 residues. The CDR3 protein is CASSFWESGTQYF. The CDR3 bases are TGTGCCAGTAGTTTTTGGGAGAGCGGGACCCAGTACTTC.

With regard to this clonotype: At one of its ends the junction is not consistent with the germline gene, which may arise from a read error. The chain has TRBV6-5 and TRBJ2-4; the D gene is possibly TRBD1 (6 bases). Germline V gives CDR1 MNHEY, CDR2 SVGAGI. CDR3 size: 15 residues. CDR3 in DNA: TGTGCCAGCAGTATTCGAGGGGGAGCCAAAACCATTGAGTACTTC. Amino acid sequence: CASSIRGGAKTIEYF.

This clonotype appeared once. CDR3 sequence: CASSYTWATGTSWRGTDTQYF. The CDR3 nucleotides are TGTGCCAGCAGTTACACGTGGGCAACAGGGACTAGCTGGAGAGGGACAGATACGCAGTATTTT. The chain links TRBV6-6 to TRBJ2-3, with 9 bases identical to TRBD2. In germline, CDR1 is MNHNY, CDR2 SVGAGI (reference sequence). This CDR3 has 21 amino acids. V lost 2 bases and J lost 3; bases outside the gene matches: 21.

As DNA, the CDR3 is TGTGCCAGCAAGGGCCAGAGAAACACTGAAGCTTTCTTT. Its translation: CASKGQRNTEAFF. V is TRBV27 and J is TRBJ1-1, with D unclear. V lost 7 bases to trimming and J lost 2 bases, with 11 bases between them. The CDR3 sequence is 13 residues long. Germline V gene lookup returns CDR1 MNHEY and CDR2 SMNVEV (reference sequence).

Relative to its sample, this clonotype is medium-sized. V gene TRBV4-2 combines with J gene TRBJ2-7; maybe TRBD1 (6 bases). Germline V lookup: CDR1 LGHNA, CDR2 YNFKEQ. CDR3 length: 13 amino acids. V was trimmed by 8 bases and J by 3 bases, leaving 14 bases between them. CDR3 nucleotide sequence: TGTGCCAGCGCACCTGAACAGGGCTACGAGCAGTACTTC. It is translated as CASAPEQGYEQYF.

This clonotype has just one count. Compared with germline, one end of the junction differs, possibly owing to a read error. This chain links TRBV5-1 with TRBJ2-7; possibly TRBD1 or TRBD2 for D (5 bases each). CDR3 length equals 14 residues. Germline lookup yields CDR1 SGHRS and CDR2 YFSETQ. In DNA form, the CDR3 reads TGCGCCAACAGCTTGATCGGGACGCTCAACGAGCAGTACTTC. Translated: CANSLIGTLNEQYF. The complete variable domain, with remaining parts taken from reference TRBV5-1 and TRBJ2-7, reads KAGVTQTPRYLIKTRGQQVTLSCSPISGHRSVSWYQQTPGQGLQFLFEYFSETQRNKGNFPGRFSGRQFSNSRSEMNVSTLELGDSALYLCANSLIGTLNEQYFGPGTRLTVT.

Details on this clonotype: Mismatch with germline at one junction end may stem from a read error. The chain joins TRBV20-1 to TRBJ2-7; 13 bases are shared with TRBD2. The CDR3 runs to 16 residues. Germline V lookup: CDR1 DFQATT, CDR2 SNEGSKA (reference sequence). CDR3 residues: CNAKGTSGKESYQQYF. For the CDR3, the DNA is TGCAATGCTAAGGGGACTAGCGGGAAGGAATCCTACCAGCAGTACTTC.

This clonotype came up once. The final CDR3 position lacks the conserved phenylalanine or tryptophan, pointing to a likely read error. V is TRBV6-2 or TRBV6-3 and J is TRBJ2-5, with D unresolved. Germline values: CDR1 MNHEY, CDR2 SVGEGT. Trimming stripped 6 bases from V and 7 bases from J, with 12 bases between. The CDR3 totals 12 residues. CDR3 sequence (DNA): TGTGCCAGCAGAGTAGCCCTGGCGACCCAGTACTTA. The encoded protein is CASRVALATQYL.

The J gene is TRBJ2-2, the V gene TRBV5-6, with D perhaps given as TRBD1 or TRBD2 (5 bases each). V lost 5 bases and J lost 15, with 23 bases in between. The CDR3 totals 14 residues. Germline assignment: CDR1 SGHDT and CDR2 YYEEEE. Here the CDR3 reads CASSSGRNTGELFF. CDR3 DNA sequence: TGTGCCAGCAGTTCGGGACGGAACACCGGGGAATTGTTTTTT. The complete variable domain, with remaining parts taken from reference TRBV5-6 and TRBJ2-2, reads DAGVTQSPTHLIKTRGQQVTLRCSPKSGHDTVSWYQQALGQGPQFIFQYYEEEERQRGNFPDRFSGHQFPNYSSELNVNALLLGDSALYLCASSSGRNTGELFFGEGSRLTVL.

This clonotype was observed a few times. The junction departs from germline at one end; a sequencing error may be responsible. The chain combines TRBV28 with TRBJ2-1, with D unresolved. This CDR3 spans 15 amino acids. The germline V gene encodes CDR1 MDHEN and CDR2 SYDVKM. Here the CDR3 DNA reads TGTGCCAGCATCGTTGACCCGGGCTCCTACAATGAACAGTTCTTC. This gives the protein CASIVDPGSYNEQFF. Full variable domain (missing parts from reference TRBV28 and TRBJ2-1): DVKVTQSSRYLVKRTGEKVFLECVQDMDHENMFWYRQDPGLGLRLIYFSYDVKMKEKGDIPEGYSVSREKKERFSLILESASTNQTSMYLCASIVDPGSYNEQFFGPGTRLTVL.

With regard to this clonotype: This may come from a read error, since a much larger clone is one base off. The chain employs TRBV10-3 and TRBJ2-7; D is undetermined. CDR3 length: 12 residues. CDR1 is ENHRY, CDR2 SYGVKD, per germline. Trimming shortened V by 10 bases and J by 2 bases, and 12 bases separated the two germline ends. The CDR3 DNA reads TGTGCCAGTATTAGCTCCCCCTACGAGCAGTACTTC. This encodes CASISSPYEQYF.